This passage covers 24 T cell receptor beta chains from one sample sequenced in a study of Ad26.COV2.S vaccination and SARS-CoV-2 variants. The assay was immunoSEQ multiplex PCR, and TCRdb's table has in-frame clones only and misses some. The sample records 180,000 or so clones, 87% being singletons. This specimen consisted of peripheral blood, obtained after recovery from COVID-19. These receptors originate from a human donor who had recovered from COVID-19.

The chain employs TRBV7-8 and TRBJ1-4; TRBD1 might be the D (5 bases). V lost 5 bases and J 3 bases, leaving 13 bases between the germline ends. There are 15 residues in the CDR3. Germline-derived CDR1 and CDR2 are SGHVS and FQNEAQ. The CDR3 loop is CASSPGAGSNEKLFF. For the CDR3, the DNA is TGTGCCAGCAGCCCCGGGGCGGGCTCTAATGAAAAACTGTTTTTT. Full variable domain (remainder filled in from reference TRBV7-8 and TRBJ1-4): GAGVSQSPRYKVAKRGQDVALRCDPISGHVSLFWYQQALGQGPEFLTYFQNEAQLDKSGLPSDRFFAERPEGSVSTLKIQRTQQEDSAVYLCASSPGAGSNEKLFFGSGTQLSVL.

Written as DNA, the CDR3 is TGTGCCAGCAGCCAATTAGGGGGGGTCTTTGGAAACACCATATATTTT. This encodes CASSQLGGVFGNTIYF. This chain links TRBV4-2 with TRBJ1-3; possible D gene TRBD1, 6 bases. Germline V CDR1 and CDR2: LGHNA, YNFKEQ. The CDR3 covers 16 residues. V was clipped by 2 bases and J by 3 bases, with 14 bases between them.

This chain connects TRBV2 to TRBJ1-5; a weak D match, TRBD1 (5 bases). The germline CDR1 and CDR2 sequences are SNHLY and FYNNEI. Trimming stripped 4 bases from V and 2 bases from J, with 12 bases between. The CDR3 is 15 amino acids. The CDR3 DNA follows: TGTGCCAGCAGTGGGCAGGGCTTGGGCAATCAGCCCCAGCATTTT. It yields the protein CASSGQGLGNQPQHF.

This chain connects TRBV7-3 to TRBJ2-1; D is uncertain. Germline CDR1 SGHTA, CDR2 FQGTGA. This CDR3 is built from 13 residues. V was trimmed by 6 bases and J by 1 base, leaving 7 bases between them. The CDR3 loop is CASSKTSYNEQFF. The CDR3 DNA sequence: TGTGCCAGCAGTAAGACTTCCTACAATGAGCAGTTCTTC.

This clone was recorded once. The chain carries TRBV5-1 and TRBJ2-7; no firm D call. This CDR3 region has 12 residues. V lost 3 bases to trimming and J lost 1 base, with 5 bases between them. Germline V lookup: CDR1 SGHRS, CDR2 YFSETQ. The CDR3 DNA reads as TGCGCCAGCAGCTCGGGTTCCTACGAGCAGTACTTC. Residues: CASSSGSYEQYF.

V and J are TRBV6-5 and TRBJ1-6; a possible D gene is TRBD1 (5 bases). CDR3 size: 14 residues. Looked up from germline, CDR1 is MNHEY and CDR2 is SVGAGI. Trimming pared 2 bases from V and 9 bases from J, leaving 11 bases between. DNA of the CDR3: TGTGCCAGCAGTTACGTCAGGGACCTTTCACCCCTCCACTTT. This sequence encodes CASSYVRDLSPLHF.

The DNA of the CDR3 is TGTGCCAGCAGCTCCGACAGGGGAAACATTCAGTACTTC. Translation: CASSSDRGNIQYF. The chain couples TRBV7-3 to TRBJ2-4; the match to TRBD1 covers 8 bases. V shed 4 bases and J 6 bases; nucleotides not matched to a gene: 2. This CDR3 is built from 13 residues. Germline CDR1 is SGHTA and CDR2 is FQGTGA.

Here the CDR3 DNA reads TGTGCCAGCAGTGACTCAGGGGGGAACACAGATACGCAGTATTTT. Encoded protein: CASSDSGGNTDTQYF. The rearrangement joins TRBV6-4 to TRBJ2-3; D may correspond to TRBD1 or TRBD2 (6 bases each). This CDR3 has 15 residues. Trimming pared 0 bases from V and 2 bases from J, leaving 9 bases between. Per germline, CDR1 MRHNA and CDR2 SNTAGT.

This clone was counted a few times. The rearrangement joins TRBV7-9 to TRBJ1-5; 11 bases agree with TRBD1. Losses at the gene ends were 4 bases for V and 3 bases for J; bases not matched to a gene: 8. The CDR3 consists of 17 residues. CDR1 SEHNR and CDR2 FQNEAQ come from the germline V gene (reference sequence). The CDR3 sequence is CASSSTGTGGFNQPQHF. In DNA form, the CDR3 reads TGTGCCAGCAGCTCTACCGGGACAGGGGGTTTCAATCAGCCCCAGCATTTT.

J is TRBJ2-5 and V is TRBV6-5; D is perhaps TRBD1 (5 bases). Germline CDR1 is MNHEY and CDR2 is SVGAGI. The CDR3 length is 15 residues. V was clipped by 7 bases and J by 4 bases, with 19 bases between them. CDR3 in DNA: TGTGCCAGCACCTTCGCCTGGGGCTTTGGAGAGACCCAGTACTTC. As protein: CASTFAWGFGETQYF.

The genes are TRBV2 and TRBJ2-3; the match to TRBD1 covers 8 bases. CDR1 and CDR2 (germline): SNHLY, FYNNEI. This CDR3 region has 14 residues. Losses at the gene ends were 8 bases for V and 5 bases for J; bases not matched to a gene: 9. Written as DNA, the CDR3 is TGTGCCAGCGGAGACCGGACAGGGCAAGATACGCAGTATTTT. Its translation: CASGDRTGQDTQYF.

The chain recombines TRBV6-5 with TRBJ2-3; TRBD1 agrees at 7 bases. V gave up 7 bases and J gave up 6 bases; unmatched junction bases: 7. Germline V CDR1 and CDR2: MNHEY, SVGAGI. The CDR3 consists of 13 residues. In DNA form, the CDR3 reads TGTGCCAGCACCGAATCCAGGGGGGATACGCAGTATTTT. Encoded protein: CASTESRGDTQYF.

V gene TRBV6-1 combines with J gene TRBJ1-5; the D gene is possibly TRBD1 (5 bases). Deletions cut 2 bases from V and 2 bases from J, with 16 bases between. CDR1 is MNHNS, CDR2 SASEGT, per germline. The CDR3 is 17 residues long. The CDR3 loop reads CASSEMGPNRGNQPQHF. For the CDR3, the DNA is TGTGCCAGCAGTGAAATGGGGCCCAATCGGGGCAATCAGCCCCAGCATTTT.

The chain links TRBV19 to TRBJ2-1, with 14 bases fitting TRBD2. Trimming cost V 3 bases and J 7 bases; bases outside gene matches: 2. Germline loops: CDR1 LNHDA, CDR2 SQIVND (reference sequence). The CDR3 consists of 15 residues. The CDR3 loop is CASSIGTSGGNEQFF. In nucleotides, the CDR3 is TGTGCCAGTAGTATTGGGACTAGCGGGGGAAATGAGCAGTTCTTC.

This rearrangement joins TRBV29-1 to TRBJ2-5, with TRBD2 as a possible D gene (7 bases). The germline gives CDR1 SQVTM, CDR2 ANQGSEA. Trimming shortened V by 3 bases and J by 4 bases, and 12 bases separated the two germline ends. This CDR3 region has 13 residues. CDR3 bases: TGCAGCGTTGACGAGGGGGGGATAGAGACCCAGTACTTC. Protein sequence: CSVDEGGIETQYF.

The chain joins TRBV6-5 to TRBJ1-6; 9 bases map to TRBD1. The CDR3 has 13 residues. The germline V gene encodes CDR1 MNHEY and CDR2 SVGAGI. V was clipped by 10 bases and J by 7 bases; unmatched bases: 5. CDR3 sequence: CATETGGNSPLHF. CDR3 sequence (DNA): TGTGCCACCGAGACAGGGGGGAATTCACCCCTCCACTTT.

The J gene is TRBJ2-7, the V gene TRBV11-3; D gene unclear. CDR1 is SGHNT, CDR2 YENEEA, per germline. The germline V and J ends were trimmed by 4 bases and 6 bases, with 19 bases remaining between them. CDR3 length: 15 residues. The CDR3 sequence is CASSSQAGASGEQYF. CDR3 bases: TGTGCCAGCAGCTCCCAAGCCGGAGCCTCAGGCGAGCAGTACTTC. The full variable domain, in which reference TRBV11-3 and TRBJ2-7 provide the parts outside the CDR3, is EAGVVQSPRYKIIEKKQPVAFWCNPISGHNTLYWYLQNLGQGPELLIRYENEEAVDDSQLPKDRFSAERLKGVDSTLKIQPAELGDSAVYLCASSSQAGASGEQYFGPGTRLTVT.

The chain links TRBV15 to TRBJ2-3; TRBD1 matches 9 bases. Germline assignment: CDR1 LNHNV and CDR2 YYDKDF (reference sequence). The length of the CDR3 is 16 residues. With 5 bases clipped from V and 0 bases from J, the junction kept 6 bases outside the gene matches. For the CDR3, the DNA is TGTGCCACCAGCGGGGGACAGGGTTATAGCACAGATACGCAGTATTTT. This sequence encodes CATSGGQGYSTDTQYF.

This clone has only a few counts. The V call is TRBV4-1, the J call TRBJ1-5; D is ambiguous. This CDR3 has 15 amino acids. Germline V gene sequence: CDR1 MGHRA, CDR2 YSYEKL. Trimming took off 3 bases at V and 9 bases at J, with 18 bases between the two ends. The CDR3 nucleotides read TGCGCCAGCAGCCAGATAGGCCCTATGGTTCCGCCCCAGCATTTT. It specifies CASSQIGPMVPPQHF.

As to this clone: Other DNA sequences in this specimen translate into the identical CDR3. The rearrangement uses TRBV7-3 and TRBJ2-1; D might be TRBD2 (5 bases). V lost 4 bases and J lost 6, with 10 bases in between. CDR3 length equals 13 residues. Per germline, CDR1 SGHTA and CDR2 FQGTGA. CDR3 DNA sequence: TGTGCCAGCAGCTCTTCGGGGTCCAATGAGCAGTTCTTC. As protein: CASSSSGSNEQFF. The full variable domain, with the rest looked up from reference TRBV7-3 and TRBJ2-1, is GAGVSQTPSNKVTEKGKYVELRCDPISGHTALYWYRQSLGQGPEFLIYFQGTGAADDSGLPNDRFFAVRPEGSVSTLKIQRTERGDSAVYLCASSSSGSNEQFFGPGTRLTVL.

The V and J genes are TRBV29-1 and TRBJ2-5; no reliable D call. The length of the CDR3 is 12 residues. Trimming shortened V by 7 bases and J by 4 bases, and 13 bases separated the two germline ends. CDR1 SQVTM and CDR2 ANQGSEA come from the germline V gene. DNA of the CDR3: TGCAGCGGTTCCCTCCCCGGAGAGACCCAGTACTTC. Protein product: CSGSLPGETQYF. Combining the CDR3 with reference TRBV29-1 and TRBJ2-5 gives the whole variable domain SAVISQKPSRDICQRGTSLTIQCQVDSQVTMMFWYRQQPGQSLTLIATANQGSEATYESGFVIDKFPISRPNLTFSTLTVSNMSPEDSSIYLCSGSLPGETQYFGPGTRLLVL.

V and J are TRBV14 and TRBJ2-7; 8 bases map to TRBD1. The CDR3 runs to 14 residues. Germline V gene data show CDR1 as SGHDN and CDR2 as FVKESK. V gave up 4 bases and J gave up 5 bases; unmatched junction bases: 7. CDR3 nucleotide sequence: TGTGCCAGCAGCCCGTGGACAGGGACCCACGAGCAGTACTTC. Its translation: CASSPWTGTHEQYF.

This rearrangement joins TRBV6-1 to TRBJ1-5; TRBD1 is a possible D gene (6 bases). The CDR3 spans 14 residues. Trimming pared 1 base from V and 4 bases from J, leaving 8 bases between. The V gene's germline CDR1 is MNHNS and CDR2 SASEGT. CDR3: CASSEVGGNQPQHF. CDR3 bases: TGTGCCAGCAGTGAAGTAGGGGGAAATCAGCCCCAGCATTTT.

This chain links TRBV6-5 with TRBJ2-3; D not certain. The CDR3 extends over 14 amino acids. Germline V lookup: CDR1 MNHEY, CDR2 SVGAGI. The V end lost 6 bases, the J end lost 1 base, and 11 bases lay between the germline ends. This CDR3 is CASSLRRGTDTQYF. Written as DNA, the CDR3 is TGTGCCAGCAGCCTAAGAAGGGGCACAGATACGCAGTATTTT.